A selection of T cell receptor beta chains follows, all from one sample in a study of T cell changes during pregnancy in multiple sclerosis. Some clones are missing from TCRdb's copy, which holds only in-frame ones; the method was immunoSEQ multiplex PCR. The sample has 60,000 or so clones; approximately 87% are singletons. The sequenced material came from peripheral blood from another person, used as feeder cells. The receptors come from a human donor whose cells served as feeder cells for cultures in a pregnancy study. Each CDR3 is given with its conserved first and last residue. The order of the fields is J gene, D gene, CDR3 length, V gene, clone size, CDR3 DNA, CDR3 protein. A D gene is named only where the DNA matches it firmly. The size field is filled for only some rows; it gives once, few, many or a size class.

j_call: TRBJ1-1
d_call: .
cdr3_length: 15
v_call: TRBV5-1
clone_size: once
cdr3_nt: TGCGCCAGCAGCATCGTTACAGGGCTTAAGATTGAAGCTTTCTTT
cdr3_aa: CASSIVTGLKIEAFF

j_call: TRBJ2-7
d_call: .
cdr3_length: 14
v_call: TRBV5-4
clone_size: once
cdr3_nt: TGTGCCAGCAGCTTGGAGGGTAACTCCTACGAGCAGTACTTC
cdr3_aa: CASSLEGNSYEQYF

j_call: TRBJ2-5
d_call: TRBD1
cdr3_length: 15
v_call: TRBV7-2
clone_size: .
cdr3_nt: TGTGCCAGCAGCTTAGGGGGACAGGGTCAAGAGACCCAGTACTTC
cdr3_aa: CASSLGGQGQETQYF

j_call: TRBJ2-1
d_call: TRBD2
cdr3_length: 14
v_call: TRBV5-1
clone_size: .
cdr3_nt: TGCGCCAGCAGAATTGGGTGGACTAGTAATGAGCAGTTCTTC
cdr3_aa: CASRIGWTSNEQFF

j_call: TRBJ2-3
d_call: .
cdr3_length: 15
v_call: TRBV28
clone_size: once
cdr3_nt: TGTGCCAGCAGTTCCATGACATTTAGCACAGATACGCAGTATTTT
cdr3_aa: CASSSMTFSTDTQYF

j_call: TRBJ2-5
d_call: TRBD1
cdr3_length: 15
v_call: TRBV5-1
clone_size: .
cdr3_nt: TGCGCCAGCAGCTCGGACAGGGTAGCTTTGGAGACCCAGTACTTC
cdr3_aa: CASSSDRVALETQYF

j_call: TRBJ1-4
d_call: .
cdr3_length: 14
v_call: TRBV9
clone_size: .
cdr3_nt: TGTGCCAGCAGCGTAGACCCAACTAATGAAAAACTGTTTTTT
cdr3_aa: CASSVDPTNEKLFF

j_call: TRBJ1-1
d_call: TRBD1
cdr3_length: 16
v_call: TRBV28
clone_size: .
cdr3_nt: TGTGCCAGCAGTTTTTCAGGGGGCTTAGTGGACACTGAAGCTTTCTTT
cdr3_aa: CASSFSGGLVDTEAFF

j_call: TRBJ2-5
d_call: .
cdr3_length: 12
v_call: TRBV29-1
clone_size: .
cdr3_nt: TGCAGCGTTGCCAACCAGGGGGAGACCCAGTACTTC
cdr3_aa: CSVANQGETQYF

j_call: TRBJ2-1
d_call: .
cdr3_length: 12
v_call: TRBV7-3
clone_size: .
cdr3_nt: TGTGCCAGCAGCTCGCGTTTGGATGAGCAGTTCTTC
cdr3_aa: CASSSRLDEQFF

j_call: TRBJ2-2
d_call: .
cdr3_length: 15
v_call: TRBV7-9
clone_size: .
cdr3_nt: TGTGCCAGCAGCTTTCAGGCTAATGGCGCCGGGGAGCTGTTTTTT
cdr3_aa: CASSFQANGAGELFF

j_call: TRBJ2-1
d_call: TRBD1
cdr3_length: 17
v_call: TRBV9
clone_size: once
cdr3_nt: TGTGCCAGCAGCGCTTACCAGGGACAGGGGGGCTACAATGAGCAGTTCTTC
cdr3_aa: CASSAYQGQGGYNEQFF

j_call: TRBJ1-6
d_call: TRBD1
cdr3_length: 14
v_call: TRBV18
clone_size: .
cdr3_nt: TGTGCCAGCTCATGGACAGGGGCCAATTCACCCCTCCACTTT
cdr3_aa: CASSWTGANSPLHF

j_call: TRBJ2-1
d_call: .
cdr3_length: 17
v_call: TRBV2
clone_size: once
cdr3_nt: TGTGCCAGCACTACAATTGGAGGGCGGAGCTCCTACAATGAGCAGTTCTTC
cdr3_aa: CASTTIGGRSSYNEQFF

j_call: TRBJ2-1
d_call: TRBD1
cdr3_length: 16
v_call: TRBV7-3
clone_size: .
cdr3_nt: TGTGCCAGCAGCTCCGTGGACAGGGGTTTCTACAATGAGCAGTTCTTC
cdr3_aa: CASSSVDRGFYNEQFF

j_call: TRBJ1-2
d_call: .
cdr3_length: 12
v_call: TRBV19
clone_size: .
cdr3_nt: TGTGCCAGTATGAGGGGGACCTATGGCTACACCTTC
cdr3_aa: CASMRGTYGYTF

j_call: TRBJ2-1
d_call: .
cdr3_length: 15
v_call: TRBV7-2
clone_size: .
cdr3_nt: TGTGCCAGCAGCTTCCGGACAGCCTCCTACAATGAGCAGTTCTTC
cdr3_aa: CASSFRTASYNEQFF

j_call: TRBJ2-1
d_call: TRBD1
cdr3_length: 14
v_call: TRBV29-1
clone_size: .
cdr3_nt: TGCAGCGCGGGGACAGGGGGCTCCTACAATGAGCAGTTCTTC
cdr3_aa: CSAGTGGSYNEQFF

j_call: TRBJ1-5
d_call: .
cdr3_length: 12
v_call: TRBV6-6
clone_size: .
cdr3_nt: TGTGCCAGCAGTTCTCCCGATCAGCCCCAGCATTTT
cdr3_aa: CASSSPDQPQHF

j_call: TRBJ2-6
d_call: .
cdr3_length: 16
v_call: TRBV6-4
clone_size: .
cdr3_nt: TGTGCCAGCAGTGACTCAGGGCCATCTGGGGCCAACGTCCTGACTTTC
cdr3_aa: CASSDSGPSGANVLTF

j_call: TRBJ1-2
d_call: .
cdr3_length: 17
v_call: TRBV5-4
clone_size: once
cdr3_nt: TGTGCCAGCAGCTTGGCCGGGACCAGGTATCACGGCAATGGCTACACCTTC
cdr3_aa: CASSLAGTRYHGNGYTF

j_call: TRBJ2-2
d_call: TRBD2
cdr3_length: 16
v_call: TRBV10-3
clone_size: .
cdr3_nt: TGTGCCATCAGTACTAGCGGGGGAGGTTGGACCGGGGAGCTGTTTTTT
cdr3_aa: CAISTSGGGWTGELFF

j_call: TRBJ1-2
d_call: .
cdr3_length: 11
v_call: TRBV19
clone_size: .
cdr3_nt: TGTGCCAGTAGTATCCGCGGGGGCTACACCTTC
cdr3_aa: CASSIRGGYTF

j_call: TRBJ1-2
d_call: TRBD1
cdr3_length: 14
v_call: TRBV5-4
clone_size: .
cdr3_nt: TGTGCCAGCAGCCGACCGGGACAGGGGGATGGCTACACCTTC
cdr3_aa: CASSRPGQGDGYTF

j_call: TRBJ2-7
d_call: .
cdr3_length: 14
v_call: TRBV19
clone_size: once
cdr3_nt: TGTGCCAGTAGTCCGAGCCCCCAGGGTTTCGAGCAGTACTTC
cdr3_aa: CASSPSPQGFEQYF

j_call: TRBJ2-5
d_call: TRBD2
cdr3_length: 16
v_call: TRBV5-1
clone_size: .
cdr3_nt: TGCGCCAGCAGCTTGGGCAGCGGGGACCTCCGGGAGACCCAGTACTTC
cdr3_aa: CASSLGSGDLRETQYF

j_call: TRBJ2-5
d_call: .
cdr3_length: 16
v_call: TRBV27
clone_size: .
cdr3_nt: TGTGCCAGCAGTCTATTCTCCCGGACACCGCAAGAGACCCAGTACTTC
cdr3_aa: CASSLFSRTPQETQYF

j_call: TRBJ2-5
d_call: .
cdr3_length: 14
v_call: TRBV11-3
clone_size: .
cdr3_nt: TGTGCCAGCAGCTTAGGACCGATACAAGAGACCCAGTACTTC
cdr3_aa: CASSLGPIQETQYF

j_call: TRBJ2-6
d_call: .
cdr3_length: 17
v_call: TRBV30
clone_size: few
cdr3_nt: TGTGCCTGGAGTGTATCCGGGACACACTCTGGGGCCAACGTCCTGACTTTC
cdr3_aa: CAWSVSGTHSGANVLTF

j_call: TRBJ2-3
d_call: TRBD2
cdr3_length: 17
v_call: TRBV7-2
clone_size: .
cdr3_nt: TGTGCCAGCAGCTTGGGGACTAGCGGGAGGCTGGCAGATACGCAGTATTTT
cdr3_aa: CASSLGTSGRLADTQYF

j_call: TRBJ2-1
d_call: .
cdr3_length: 16
v_call: TRBV5-4
clone_size: .
cdr3_nt: TGTGCCAGCAGCCCTGGTATGGTAGCGGTCCACAATGAGCAGTTCTTC
cdr3_aa: CASSPGMVAVHNEQFF

j_call: TRBJ2-5
d_call: .
cdr3_length: 13
v_call: TRBV5-1
clone_size: .
cdr3_nt: TGCGCCAGCAGCTTTGGGGTGGAGGAGACCCAGTACTTC
cdr3_aa: CASSFGVEETQYF

j_call: TRBJ1-4
d_call: .
cdr3_length: 14
v_call: TRBV11-2
clone_size: .
cdr3_nt: TGTGCCAGCAGCTTAGAGTCACGGCAGAGTAAACTGTTTTTT
cdr3_aa: CASSLESRQSKLFF

j_call: TRBJ2-3
d_call: .
cdr3_length: 14
v_call: TRBV9
clone_size: .
cdr3_nt: TGTGCCAGCAGCGTATCAGGGCTGGCAGATACGCAGTATTTT
cdr3_aa: CASSVSGLADTQYF

j_call: TRBJ2-7
d_call: TRBD2
cdr3_length: 16
v_call: TRBV7-9
clone_size: few
cdr3_nt: TGTGCCAGCAGCTTAGGGGGAGGAGCGGGGCGCTACGAGCAGTACTTC
cdr3_aa: CASSLGGGAGRYEQYF

j_call: TRBJ2-5
d_call: .
cdr3_length: 13
v_call: TRBV7-8
clone_size: .
cdr3_nt: TGTGCCAGCAGCCCCCTGGGCCAAGAGACCCAGTACTTC
cdr3_aa: CASSPLGQETQYF

j_call: TRBJ1-5
d_call: TRBD1
cdr3_length: 13
v_call: TRBV30
clone_size: .
cdr3_nt: TGTGCCAGTGGACAGGGCTCAGGTCAGCCCCAGCATTTT
cdr3_aa: CASGQGSGQPQHF

j_call: TRBJ1-2
d_call: .
cdr3_length: 13
v_call: TRBV18
clone_size: .
cdr3_nt: TGTGCCAGCTCACCGGGCGGGCGTTATGGCTACACCTTC
cdr3_aa: CASSPGGRYGYTF